A single sample gave rise to the 27 T cell receptor beta chains below, sequenced in a study of cytomegalovirus exposure and HLA in healthy donors. The PCR was carried out with 60 Vbeta primers and 13 Jbeta primers. Sequenced by immunoSEQ multiplex PCR; TCRdb stores in-frame clones only, minus some. The sample consists of roughly 77,000 clones, 10% of them appearing once. The sequenced sample was PBMCs. These receptors originate from a man aged 60-69 years in good health and CMV-seropositive.

This clone has a handful of counts. This chain joins TRBV19 and TRBJ1-1; possibly TRBD1 for D (5 bases). CDR1 is LNHDA, CDR2 SQIVND, per germline (reference sequence). Trimming pared 7 bases from V and 12 bases from J, leaving 12 bases between. The CDR3 spans 10 residues. The CDR3 DNA follows: TGTGCCAGTAAAAGCAGGGATACTTTCTTT. Translated: CASKSRDTFF.

The chain combines TRBV5-1 with TRBJ2-1; 8 bases are a match to TRBD2. This CDR3 has 15 amino acids. Germline CDR1 and CDR2: SGHRS and YFSETQ. V was pared by 5 bases and J by 9 bases, with 13 bases of the junction left unmatched. For the CDR3, the DNA is TGCGCCAGCAGGGAAGCTAGCGGGCGTGCGCGTGAGCAGTTCTTC. Its translation: CASREASGRAREQFF.

This clone was counted between two and nine times. The gene calls are TRBV19 and TRBJ2-2, with D possibly being TRBD1 (5 bases). Trimming stripped 4 bases from V and 5 bases from J, with 11 bases between. Germline CDR1 and CDR2: LNHDA and SQIVND (reference sequence). The CDR3 is 14 amino acids. CDR3 loop: CASSNQGWTGELFF. Here the CDR3 DNA reads TGTGCCAGTAGTAACCAGGGTTGGACCGGGGAGCTGTTTTTT.

A few counts support this clone. This chain connects TRBV5-1 to TRBJ2-7, with a weak D call TRBD1 (5 bases). This CDR3 contains 15 residues. V lost 0 bases to trimming and J lost 5 bases, with 15 bases between them. Germline CDR1 and CDR2: SGHRS and YFSETQ. The CDR3 DNA reads TGCGCCAGCAGCTTGGACGTACCAGGGTTTGACGAGCAGTACGTC. It is translated as CASSLDVPGFDEQYV.

The genes are TRBV30 and TRBJ2-7; 11 bases match TRBD2. The ends lost 2 bases at V and 6 bases at J; junction bases unmatched: 3. Germline V lookup: CDR1 GTSNPN, CDR2 SVGIG (reference sequence). The CDR3 is 13 residues long. The CDR3 loop is CAWSPSGGLEQYV. CDR3 coding DNA: TGTGCCTGGAGTCCTAGCGGGGGGCTCGAGCAGTACGTC.

The chain uses TRBV9 and TRBJ2-2, with D perhaps matching TRBD2 (6 bases). Germline values: CDR1 SGDLS, CDR2 YYNGEE. The CDR3 is made up of 16 amino acids. Trimming shortened V by 0 bases and J by 1 base, and 10 bases separated the two germline ends. DNA for the CDR3: TGTGCCAGCAGCGTAGTATCGGGGGAGAACACCGGGGAGCTGTTTTTT. The encoded protein is CASSVVSGENTGELFF.

This rearrangement joins TRBV7-8 to TRBJ2-5, with 7 bases lining up with TRBD2. The V segment lost 11 bases and the J segment 2 bases; nucleotides outside the gene matches: 8. Germline V gene sequence: CDR1 SGHVS, CDR2 FQNEAQ. The CDR3 runs to 13 residues. For the CDR3, the DNA is TGTGCCTTGGGAGGGGCCGGTCAAGAGACCCAGTACTTC. Protein: CALGGAGQETQYF.

The V gene is TRBV29-1, the J gene TRBJ2-1; 10 nucleotides align to TRBD1. With 7 bases clipped from V and 0 bases from J, the junction kept 12 bases outside the gene matches. The CDR3 sequence is 17 residues long. The germline V gene has CDR1 SQVTM and CDR2 ANQGSEA. The CDR3 DNA is TGCAGCGCACGGACAGGGGGGGGCTTCGTCTCCTACAATGAGCAGTTCTTC. It codes for CSARTGGGFVSYNEQFF.

The chain links TRBV10-3 to TRBJ2-5; 10 positions match TRBD1. This CDR3 has 18 amino acids. The J segment lost 4 bases and the V segment lost 7 bases, leaving 18 bases of the junction unmatched. Germline CDR1 ENHRY, CDR2 SYGVKD. CDR3 nucleotide sequence: TGTGCCATCATTATTCTCCGGGACAGGGGCCTAGGGCGAGAGACCCAGTACTTC. Translating it yields CAIIILRDRGLGRETQYF.

Only a few counts were recorded for this clone. The chain is built from TRBV5-4 and TRBJ1-2; unclear D gene. Germline-derived CDR1 and CDR2 are SGHNT and YYREEE (reference sequence). The CDR3 has 15 residues. Trimming took off 4 bases at V and 2 bases at J, with 15 bases between the two ends. The CDR3 protein is CASSHKSQTNYGYTF. The CDR3, as DNA: TGTGCCAGCAGCCACAAATCTCAAACGAACTATGGCTACACCTTC.

The V gene is TRBV27, the J gene TRBJ2-7; D perhaps matches TRBD2 (5 bases). V was pared by 7 bases and J by 1 base, with 11 bases between. CDR3 length: 13 amino acids. CDR1 and CDR2 from the germline V gene are MNHEY and SMNVEV (reference sequence). CDR3 sequence (DNA): TGTGCCAGCATGGGGAGCGCTTCCTACGAGCAGTACTTC. Encoded protein: CASMGSASYEQYF.

The rearrangement joins TRBV11-2 to TRBJ2-7; 7 bases fit TRBD2. V lost 7 bases and J lost 2; bases outside the gene matches: 8. The CDR3 extends over 14 amino acids. Germline lookup yields CDR1 SGHAT and CDR2 FQNNGV. CDR3 protein: CASTTTGGPYEQYF. CDR3 coding DNA: TGTGCCAGCACCACCACGGGGGGTCCCTACGAGCAGTACTTC. Full variable domain (rest looked up from reference TRBV11-2 and TRBJ2-7): EAGVAQSPRYKIIEKRQSVAFWCNPISGHATLYWYQQILGQGPKLLIQFQNNGVVDDSQLPKDRFSAERLKGVDSTLKIQPAKLEDSAVYLCASTTTGGPYEQYFGPGTRLTVT.

This clone has more than one count but fewer than ten. The CDR3: CASSIGFTEAFF. CDR3 bases: TGTGCCAGTAGTATCGGGTTCACTGAAGCTTTCTTT. The chain employs TRBV19 and TRBJ1-1; D call uncertain. Per germline, CDR1 LNHDA and CDR2 SQIVND (reference sequence). Trimming removed 3 bases at V and 4 bases at J, with 6 bases between. The CDR3 runs to 12 residues.

This chain links TRBV7-2 with TRBJ2-5; tentative D call: TRBD2 (6 bases). There are 13 residues in the CDR3. Germline CDR1 reads SGHTA; CDR2 reads FQGNSA. Trimming took off 5 bases at V and 4 bases at J, with 11 bases between the two ends. CDR3 sequence reads: CASSRGSGETQYF. In DNA, the CDR3 is TGTGCCAGCAGCCGGGGGTCCGGAGAGACCCAGTACTTC.

This clone showed up just a few times. This chain links TRBV11-2 with TRBJ1-5, with D hard to call. There are 14 residues in the CDR3. CDR1 and CDR2 from the germline V gene are SGHAT and FQNNGV. V gave up 2 bases and J gave up 3 bases, with 8 bases separating them. The CDR3 DNA is TGTGCCAGCAGCTTAAGCGGAAACAATCAGCCCCAGCATTTT. As protein: CASSLSGNNQPQHF.

At least ten counts were recorded for this clone. The V call is TRBV28, the J call TRBJ2-1; D might be TRBD1 (6 bases). The CDR3 consists of 12 residues. The germline V gene encodes CDR1 MDHEN and CDR2 SYDVKM. V gave up 6 bases and J gave up 10 bases, with 13 bases separating them. CDR3 loop: CASRQGRSEQFF. The DNA of the CDR3 is TGTGCCAGCAGACAGGGAAGGTCCGAGCAGTTCTTC.

This clone occurred a few times. The gene calls are TRBV5-1 and TRBJ1-1, with 9 bases identical to TRBD1. CDR1 is SGHRS, CDR2 YFSETQ, per germline. CDR3 length: 19 amino acids. J was trimmed by 7 bases and V by 3 bases; bases with no gene match: 22. For the CDR3, the DNA is TGCGCCAGCAGCTCTGGCTCAAATGGTCTCCGGGACAGGGAACATGAAGCTTTCTTT. Amino acid sequence: CASSSGSNGLRDREHEAFF.

This clone was counted a few times. The rearrangement uses TRBV6-1 and TRBJ2-7; 9 bases map to TRBD1. J was trimmed by 6 bases and V by 5 bases; bases with no gene match: 2. Germline-derived CDR1 and CDR2 are MNHNS and SASEGT. CDR3 size: 12 residues. CDR3 DNA sequence: TGTGCCAGCAGTTGGACAGGGGCCGAGCAGTACGTC. Translation: CASSWTGAEQYV.

This chain connects TRBV6-5 to TRBJ2-7, with TRBD1 matching 10 bases. Looked up from germline, CDR1 is MNHEY and CDR2 is SVGAGI. The J segment lost 2 bases and the V segment lost 10 bases, leaving 5 bases of the junction unmatched. The CDR3 totals 13 residues. The CDR3 region has the DNA TGTGCCACCCGGGACAGGGGCCCCTACGAGCAGTACTTC. It translates to CATRDRGPYEQYF.

The rearrangement links TRBV30 to TRBJ1-1; a weak D match, TRBD1 (5 bases). CDR3 size: 17 residues. V was shortened by 2 bases and J by 3 bases, with 22 bases between the two germline ends. Germline V gene data show CDR1 as GTSNPN and CDR2 as SVGIG (reference sequence). CDR3 in amino acids: CAWSPRGGGIQDTEAFF. For the CDR3, the DNA is TGTGCCTGGAGTCCTAGGGGAGGAGGTATACAGGACACTGAAGCTTTCTTT.

This sequence joins TRBV7-8 and TRBJ2-2; D remains unclear. Germline assignment: CDR1 SGHVS and CDR2 FQNEAQ. V lost 0 bases and J 13 bases, leaving 15 bases between the germline ends. This CDR3 region has 14 residues. The CDR3 is CASSLAQVPPRLFF. CDR3 DNA sequence: TGTGCCAGCAGCTTAGCCCAGGTGCCCCCCCGGCTGTTTTTT.

There are a few counts of this clone. The chain uses TRBV11-2 and TRBJ2-1, with D possibly matching TRBD2 (6 bases). V gave up 3 bases and J gave up 4 bases, with 13 bases separating them. Germline assignment: CDR1 SGHAT and CDR2 FQNNGV. The CDR3 runs 15 residues. The CDR3 region is CASSLEGRVYNEQFF. The DNA of the CDR3 is TGTGCCAGCAGCTTGGAGGGGAGAGTATACAATGAGCAGTTCTTC.

The chain carries TRBV6-1 and TRBJ2-5; D not certain. CDR3 length: 14 residues. Germline CDR1 and CDR2: MNHNS and SASEGT. Trimming stripped 6 bases from V and 3 bases from J, with 14 bases between. CDR3: CASSAMRNKETQYF. The CDR3 nucleotides are TGTGCCAGCAGCGCCATGAGGAATAAAGAGACCCAGTACTTC.

This clone occurred a few times. The J gene is TRBJ2-1, the V gene TRBV9, with D possibly being TRBD2 (6 bases). Trimming took off 2 bases at V and 5 bases at J, with 14 bases between the two ends. From germline, CDR1 is SGDLS and CDR2 YYNGEE. This CDR3 has 15 residues. For the CDR3, the DNA is TGTGCCAGCAGCGTCCGGGACTGGACTGACAATGAGCAGTTCTTC. Translation gives CASSVRDWTDNEQFF.

The chain has TRBV7-9 and TRBJ2-3, with 8 bases lining up with TRBD1. V shed 3 bases, J shed 1 base, and the junction held 0 bases outside the gene matches. CDR3 size: 14 residues. Germline loops: CDR1 SEHNR, CDR2 FQNEAQ (reference sequence). CDR3 sequence reads: CASSLGQGTDTQYF. The CDR3 region has the DNA TGTGCCAGCAGCTTGGGACAGGGCACAGATACGCAGTATTTT.

This clone turned up a few times. V gene TRBV5-1 combines with J gene TRBJ1-1; D is uncertain. In germline, CDR1 is SGHRS, CDR2 YFSETQ. V was pared by 2 bases and J by 5 bases, with 7 bases between. The CDR3 loop spans 12 amino acids. The CDR3 loop reads CASSFGGTEAFF. The DNA of the CDR3 is TGCGCCAGCAGCTTTGGCGGGACTGAAGCTTTCTTT.

V gene TRBV18 combines with J gene TRBJ2-2, with 7 bases identical to TRBD2. V was pared by 2 bases and J by 8 bases, with 8 bases of the junction left unmatched. Per the germline V gene, CDR1 is KGHSH and CDR2 is LQKENI. This CDR3 spans 15 amino acids. The CDR3: CASSPVRESIGELFF. In DNA form, the CDR3 reads TGTGCCAGCTCACCAGTGCGGGAGAGTATTGGGGAGCTGTTTTTT.